This T cell receptor (beta chain) appears in the sequencing data of a study of blood T cell repertoires in COVID-19. The germline V gene has CDR1 KGHSY and CDR2 FQNENV. Trimming took 2 bases from V and 8 from J, leaving 12 bases between them. This CDR3 spans 13 amino acids. The method was immunoSEQ multiplex PCR; TCRdb's version includes in-frame clones alone and lacks a portion of them. This sample has approximately 230,000 clones, with around nine tenths found just once. The sequence was obtained from a woman younger than 30 who had recovered from COVID-19. The chain joins TRBV16 to TRBJ1-2; D uncertain. The sequenced material came from PBMCs or T cells enriched from blood (not recorded which). CDR3 sequence (DNA): TGTGCCAGCAGCCAAGGCGGTATGCAGGGCTACACCTTC. It translates to CASSQGGMQGYTF.